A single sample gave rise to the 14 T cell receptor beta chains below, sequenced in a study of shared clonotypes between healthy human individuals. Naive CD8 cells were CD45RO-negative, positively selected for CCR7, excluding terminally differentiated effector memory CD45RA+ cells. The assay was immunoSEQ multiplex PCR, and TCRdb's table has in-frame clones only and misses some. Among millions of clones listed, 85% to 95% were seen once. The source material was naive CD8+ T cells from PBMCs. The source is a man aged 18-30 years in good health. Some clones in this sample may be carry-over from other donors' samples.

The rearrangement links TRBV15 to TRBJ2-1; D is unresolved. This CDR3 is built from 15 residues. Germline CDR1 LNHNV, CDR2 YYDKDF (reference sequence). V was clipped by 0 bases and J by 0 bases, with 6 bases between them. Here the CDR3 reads CATSRDGGSYNEQFF. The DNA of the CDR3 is TGTGCCACCAGCAGAGACGGCGGCTCCTACAATGAGCAGTTCTTC.

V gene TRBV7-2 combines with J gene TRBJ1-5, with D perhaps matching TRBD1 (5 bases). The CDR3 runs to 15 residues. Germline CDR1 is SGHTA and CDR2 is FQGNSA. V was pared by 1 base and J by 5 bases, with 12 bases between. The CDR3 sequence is CASSLEWGPYQPQHF. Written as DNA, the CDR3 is TGTGCCAGCAGCTTAGAGTGGGGACCCTATCAGCCCCAGCATTTT.

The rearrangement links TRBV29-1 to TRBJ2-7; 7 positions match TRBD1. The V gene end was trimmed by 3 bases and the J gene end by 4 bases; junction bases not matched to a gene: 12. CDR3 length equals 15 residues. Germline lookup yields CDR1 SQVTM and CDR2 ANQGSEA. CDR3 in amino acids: CSVDMVRGGGYEQYF. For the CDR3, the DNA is TGCAGCGTTGATATGGTGAGAGGGGGCGGGTACGAGCAGTACTTC.

The CDR3 DNA reads TGCAGCGCGGCGGTCATGAGCTACGAGCAGTACTTC. Amino acids: CSAAVMSYEQYF. The chain has TRBV29-1 and TRBJ2-7, with D unclear. The V and J ends lost 7 bases and 3 bases respectively, with 13 bases between them. Germline lookup yields CDR1 SQVTM and CDR2 ANQGSEA. This CDR3 contains 12 residues.

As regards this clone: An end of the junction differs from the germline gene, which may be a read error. As DNA, the CDR3 is TGTGCCTGCAGTATCGCCCCCGAAAAACTGTTTTTT. Protein sequence: CACSIAPEKLFF. The V call is TRBV28, the J call TRBJ1-4; D unclear. The germline CDR1 and CDR2 sequences are MDHEN and SYDVKM. The CDR3 has 12 amino acids.

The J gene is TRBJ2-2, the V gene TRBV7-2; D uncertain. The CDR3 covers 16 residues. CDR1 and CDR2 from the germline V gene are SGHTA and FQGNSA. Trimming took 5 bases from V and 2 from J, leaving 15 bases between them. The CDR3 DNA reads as TGTGCCAGCAGCCCCGTGGATGGCGGCAACACCGGGGAGCTGTTTTTT. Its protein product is CASSPVDGGNTGELFF.

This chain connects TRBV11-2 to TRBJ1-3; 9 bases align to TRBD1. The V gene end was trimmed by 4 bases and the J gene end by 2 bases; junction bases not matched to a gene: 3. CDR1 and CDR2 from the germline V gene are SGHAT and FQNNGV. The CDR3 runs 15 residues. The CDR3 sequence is CASSWDRAAGNTIYF. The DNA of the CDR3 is TGTGCCAGCAGCTGGGACAGGGCTGCTGGAAACACCATATATTTT.

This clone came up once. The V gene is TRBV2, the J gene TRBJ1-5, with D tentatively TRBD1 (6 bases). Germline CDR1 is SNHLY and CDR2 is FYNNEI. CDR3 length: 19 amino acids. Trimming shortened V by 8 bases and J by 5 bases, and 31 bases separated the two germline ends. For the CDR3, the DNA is TGTGCCAGCTCATGGAAACCCGGGACACATCCCGAACGGGATCAGCCCCAGCATTTT. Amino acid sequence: CASSWKPGTHPERDQPQHF.

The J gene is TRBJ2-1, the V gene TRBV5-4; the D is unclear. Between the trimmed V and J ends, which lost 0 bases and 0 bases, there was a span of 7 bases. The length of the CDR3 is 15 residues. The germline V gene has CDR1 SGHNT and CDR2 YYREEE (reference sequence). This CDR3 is CASSLDGNSYNEQFF. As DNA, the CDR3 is TGTGCCAGCAGCTTGGACGGAAACTCCTACAATGAGCAGTTCTTC.

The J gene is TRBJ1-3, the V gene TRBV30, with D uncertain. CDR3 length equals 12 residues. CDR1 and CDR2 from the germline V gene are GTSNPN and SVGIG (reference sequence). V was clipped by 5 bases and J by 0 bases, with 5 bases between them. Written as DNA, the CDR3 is TGTGCCTGGGATTACTCTGGAAACACCATATATTTT. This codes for CAWDYSGNTIYF. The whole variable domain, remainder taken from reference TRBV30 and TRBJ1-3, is SQTIHQWPATLVQPVGSPLSLECTVEGTSNPNLYWYRQAAGRGLQLLFYSVGIGQISSEVPQNLSASRPQDRQFILSSKKLLLSDSGFYLCAWDYSGNTIYFGEGSWLTVV.

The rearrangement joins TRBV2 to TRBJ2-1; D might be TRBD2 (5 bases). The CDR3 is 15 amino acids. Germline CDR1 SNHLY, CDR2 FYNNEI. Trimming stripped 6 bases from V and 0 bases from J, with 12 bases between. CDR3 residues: CASRWTASSYNEQFF. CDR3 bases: TGTGCCAGCAGGTGGACTGCAAGCTCCTACAATGAGCAGTTCTTC.

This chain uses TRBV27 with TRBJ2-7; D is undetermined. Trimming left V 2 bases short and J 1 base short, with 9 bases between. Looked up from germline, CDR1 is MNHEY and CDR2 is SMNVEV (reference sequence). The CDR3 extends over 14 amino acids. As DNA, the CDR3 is TGTGCCAGCAGTTTAAGTCCGAATTCCTACGAGCAGTACTTC. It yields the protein CASSLSPNSYEQYF.

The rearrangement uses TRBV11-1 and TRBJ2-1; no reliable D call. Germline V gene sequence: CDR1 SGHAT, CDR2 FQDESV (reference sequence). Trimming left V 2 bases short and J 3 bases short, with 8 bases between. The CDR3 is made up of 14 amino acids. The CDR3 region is CASSLFVSYNEQFF. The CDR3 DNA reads TGTGCCAGCAGCTTATTTGTCAGCTACAATGAGCAGTTCTTC.

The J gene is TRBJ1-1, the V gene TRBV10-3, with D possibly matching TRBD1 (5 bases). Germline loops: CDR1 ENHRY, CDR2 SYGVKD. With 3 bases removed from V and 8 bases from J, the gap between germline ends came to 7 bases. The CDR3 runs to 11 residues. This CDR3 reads CAISDGAEAFF. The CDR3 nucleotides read TGTGCCATCAGTGACGGGGCCGAAGCTTTCTTT.